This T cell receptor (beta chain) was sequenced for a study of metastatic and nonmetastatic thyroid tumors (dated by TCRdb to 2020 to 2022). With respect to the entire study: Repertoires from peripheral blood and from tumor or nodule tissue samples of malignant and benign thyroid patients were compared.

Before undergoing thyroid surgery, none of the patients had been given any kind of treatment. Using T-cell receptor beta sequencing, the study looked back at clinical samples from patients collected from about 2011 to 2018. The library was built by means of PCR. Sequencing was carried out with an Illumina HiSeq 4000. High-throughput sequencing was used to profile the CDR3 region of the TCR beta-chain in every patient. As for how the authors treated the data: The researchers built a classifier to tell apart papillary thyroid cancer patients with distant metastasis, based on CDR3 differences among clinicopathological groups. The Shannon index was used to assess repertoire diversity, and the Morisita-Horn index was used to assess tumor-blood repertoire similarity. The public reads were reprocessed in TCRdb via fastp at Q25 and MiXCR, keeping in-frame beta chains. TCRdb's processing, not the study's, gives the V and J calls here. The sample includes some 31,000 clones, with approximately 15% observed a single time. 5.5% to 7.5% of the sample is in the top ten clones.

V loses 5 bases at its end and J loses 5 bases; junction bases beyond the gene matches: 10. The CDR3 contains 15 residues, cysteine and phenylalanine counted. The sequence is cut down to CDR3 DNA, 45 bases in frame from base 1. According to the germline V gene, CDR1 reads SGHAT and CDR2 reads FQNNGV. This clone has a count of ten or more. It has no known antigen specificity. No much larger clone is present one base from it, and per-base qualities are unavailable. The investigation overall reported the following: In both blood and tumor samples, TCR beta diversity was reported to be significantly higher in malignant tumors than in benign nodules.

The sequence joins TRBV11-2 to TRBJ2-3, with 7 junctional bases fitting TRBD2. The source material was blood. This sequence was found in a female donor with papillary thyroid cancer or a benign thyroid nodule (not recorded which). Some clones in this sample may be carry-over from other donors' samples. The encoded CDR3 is CASSLGGRAGDTQYF. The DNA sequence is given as TGTGCCAGCAGCCTCGGAGGGAGGGCTGGAGATACGCAGTATTTT.